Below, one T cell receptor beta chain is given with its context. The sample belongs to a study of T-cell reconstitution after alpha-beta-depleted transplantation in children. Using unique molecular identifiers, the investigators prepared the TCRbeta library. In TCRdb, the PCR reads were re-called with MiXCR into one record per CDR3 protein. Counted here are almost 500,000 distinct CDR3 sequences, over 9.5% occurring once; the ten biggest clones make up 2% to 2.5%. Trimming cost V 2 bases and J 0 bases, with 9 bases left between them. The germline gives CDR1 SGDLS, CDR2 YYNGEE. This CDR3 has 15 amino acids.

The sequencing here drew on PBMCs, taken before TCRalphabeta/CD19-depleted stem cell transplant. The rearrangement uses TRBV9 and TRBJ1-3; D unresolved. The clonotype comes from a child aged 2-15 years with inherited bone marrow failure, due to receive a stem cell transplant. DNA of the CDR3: TGTGCCAGCAGCGTTGACGGGAGCTCTGGAAACACCATATATTTT. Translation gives CASSVDGSSGNTIYF.